These 12 T cell receptor beta chains came from one sample sequenced in a study of T-cell memory formation after mild COVID-19. TCRdb re-called the 5' RACE reads through MiXCR, storing one row per CDR3 protein. Among under 70,000 distinct CDR3 sequences, roughly 10% were seen once, and the ten largest hold 1.1%. Sequencing was performed on PBMCs or a T cell subset sorted from them (not recorded which). The receptors derive from a man younger than 30 who had mild COVID-19 (a few samples of this study predate the infection). Cell type and time point are not known.

V is TRBV5-4 and J is TRBJ1-2; D possibly corresponds to TRBD1 (5 bases). V was pared by 2 bases and J by 4 bases, with 9 bases between. From germline, CDR1 is SGHNT and CDR2 YYREEE (reference sequence). The CDR3 covers 13 residues. As DNA, the CDR3 is TGTGCCAGCAGCTTCGGGGGAGGCTATGGCTACACCTTC. It codes for CASSFGGGYGYTF.

The V call is TRBV2, the J call TRBJ2-6; perhaps TRBD2 as D (6 bases). Germline V gives CDR1 SNHLY, CDR2 FYNNEI. The CDR3 has 14 amino acids. The germline V and J ends were trimmed by 7 bases and 0 bases, with 7 bases remaining between them. As DNA, the CDR3 is TGTGCCAGCAAGACTAGCTCTGGGGCCAACGTCCTGACTTTC. This gives the protein CASKTSSGANVLTF.

This clonotype was counted only a few times. The J gene is TRBJ2-2, the V gene TRBV7-2; the D is unclear. The CDR3 is 17 residues long. Looked up from germline, CDR1 is SGHTA and CDR2 is FQGNSA. Trimming left V 6 bases short and J 6 bases short, with 23 bases between. CDR3: CASSVTLRPFDSGELFF. The CDR3 nucleotides are TGTGCCAGCAGTGTTACTCTTAGGCCCTTCGACTCCGGGGAGCTGTTTTTT.

The CDR3 region has the DNA TGTGCCAGCAGCCCACAAGCGGGGGGGCGTAATGAGCAGTTCTTC. It codes for CASSPQAGGRNEQFF. The chain combines TRBV7-7 with TRBJ2-1, with 10 bases that match TRBD2. The V gene end was trimmed by 5 bases and the J gene end by 7 bases; junction bases not matched to a gene: 8. This CDR3 comprises 15 residues. The germline V gene has CDR1 SSHAT and CDR2 FNYEAQ (reference sequence).

The rearrangement uses TRBV4-3 and TRBJ1-4; possible D gene TRBD1, 5 bases. Germline CDR1 is LGHNA and CDR2 is YSLEER. Deletions cut 4 bases from V and 0 bases from J, with 12 bases between. The CDR3 contains 16 residues. The CDR3 protein is CASSPTGGATNEKLFF. As DNA, the CDR3 is TGCGCCAGCAGCCCAACGGGGGGGGCAACTAATGAAAAACTGTTTTTT.

This clonotype occurred many times. The V and J genes are TRBV12-3 or TRBV12-4 and TRBJ1-2, with TRBD1 as a possible D gene (6 bases). The CDR3 is 13 amino acids. V was cut by 4 bases and J by 7 bases, with 13 bases left in between. CDR3: CASSSEQGFGYTF. In DNA, the CDR3 is TGTGCCAGCAGTTCAGAACAGGGTTTTGGCTACACCTTC.

This clonotype was counted a few times. The chain recombines TRBV7-6 with TRBJ1-3; D not resolved. Deletions cut 2 bases from V and 6 bases from J, with 11 bases between. Germline CDR1 SGHVS, CDR2 FNYEAQ. The CDR3 totals 14 residues. CDR3 sequence (DNA): TGTGCCAGCAGCTTACGTACGGGGATAAACACCATATATTTT. Translation: CASSLRTGINTIYF.

V usage is TRBV29-1 and J usage is TRBJ1-1, with D maybe TRBD1 (5 bases). V was clipped by 1 base and J by 0 bases, with 6 bases between them. Germline CDR1 reads SQVTM; CDR2 reads ANQGSEA. The CDR3 totals 13 residues. The CDR3 DNA is TGCAGCGTTGAAGGGACAATGAACACTGAAGCTTTCTTT. It codes for CSVEGTMNTEAFF. Supplemented by reference TRBV29-1 and TRBJ1-1, the full variable domain reads SAVISQKPSRDICQRGTSLTIQCQVDSQVTMMFWYRQQPGQSLTLIATANQGSEATYESGFVIDKFPISRPNLTFSTLTVSNMSPEDSSIYLCSVEGTMNTEAFFGQGTRLTVV.

Ten or more counts support this clonotype. The chain uses TRBV7-6 and TRBJ2-1; TRBD1 might be the D (6 bases). V was clipped by 8 bases and J by 0 bases, with 14 bases between them. The CDR3 contains 15 residues. The germline V gene encodes CDR1 SGHVS and CDR2 FNYEAQ. CDR3 region: CASGPDSSSYNEQFF. The CDR3 DNA is TGTGCCAGCGGGCCGGACAGCAGCTCCTACAATGAGCAGTTCTTC.

The CDR3 nucleotides are TGCAGTGCTGGAACACAGGGATTCCACTCTGGAAACACCATATATTTT. It specifies CSAGTQGFHSGNTIYF. The chain joins TRBV20-1 to TRBJ1-3; possibly TRBD1 for D (6 bases). CDR3 length equals 16 residues. V gave up 5 bases and J gave up 0 bases, with 17 bases separating them. Germline CDR1 and CDR2: DFQATT and SNEGSKA (reference sequence).

The chain has TRBV4-3 and TRBJ2-1, with D unresolved. Trimming cost V 0 bases and J 8 bases, with 8 bases left between them. The CDR3 totals 13 residues. Germline V CDR1 and CDR2: LGHNA, YSLEER. CDR3: CASSQDLAYEQFF. The CDR3 DNA follows: TGCGCCAGCAGCCAAGATCTCGCCTATGAGCAGTTCTTC.

This clonotype was found many times. The chain links TRBV19 to TRBJ2-1; 9 nucleotides agree with TRBD2. From germline, CDR1 is LNHDA and CDR2 SQIVND (reference sequence). This CDR3 has 15 residues. V lost 3 bases to trimming and J lost 8 bases; unmatched junction nucleotides: 8. The CDR3: CASSIRRGGRDEQFF. CDR3 bases: TGTGCCAGTAGTATCAGGCGGGGGGGCAGGGATGAGCAGTTCTTC.